What follows are 23 T cell receptor beta chains derived from one specimen sequenced in a study of neurological immune-mediated disorders. One entry per CDR3 protein results from TCRdb running MiXCR on the 5' RACE reads. The sample has over 13,000 distinct CDR3 sequences; more than 9% are singletons. The sequenced material came from PBMCs. The receptors derive from a woman between 40 and 50 years old in good health.

In its sample, this clonotype was seen many times. This sequence joins TRBV5-6 and TRBJ2-1; the match to TRBD1 covers 9 bases. From germline, CDR1 is SGHDT and CDR2 YYEEEE. The CDR3 totals 17 residues. V was pared by 5 bases and J by 9 bases, with 18 bases of the junction left unmatched. CDR3 loop: CASSPPGQGISFGEQFF. The CDR3 coding sequence is TGTGCCAGCAGTCCACCGGGACAGGGAATAAGTTTCGGTGAGCAGTTCTTC.

CDR3 bases: TGTGCCAGCAGTCCAGGCGGGGGCACAGATACGCAGTATTTT. Translation gives CASSPGGGTDTQYF. The J gene is TRBJ2-3, the V gene TRBV12-3 or TRBV12-4; tentative D call: TRBD2 (6 bases). This CDR3 spans 14 amino acids. V lost 5 bases to trimming and J lost 1 base, with 10 bases between them.

The table lists this clonotype with many counts. The rearrangement uses TRBV5-1 and TRBJ1-4; 11 bases agree with TRBD1. Germline V gene lookup returns CDR1 SGHRS and CDR2 YFSETQ. Losses at the gene ends were 4 bases for V and 7 bases for J; bases not matched to a gene: 6. The CDR3 loop spans 15 amino acids. Here the CDR3 reads CASSLGTGGREKLFF. In DNA form, the CDR3 reads TGCGCCAGCAGCCTCGGGACAGGGGGACGTGAAAAACTGTTTTTT.

This clonotype appeared many times. The V call is TRBV25-1, the J call TRBJ2-7; 8 bases line up with TRBD1. This CDR3 has 15 amino acids. The V and J ends lost 9 bases and 5 bases, in that order; junction bases with no gene match: 15. Germline CDR1 and CDR2: MGHDK and SYGVNS. This chain's CDR3 is CASGRTGSFLDEQYF. In nucleotides, the CDR3 is TGTGCCAGTGGGCGGACAGGGAGTTTTTTAGACGAGCAGTACTTC.

The chain couples TRBV4-1 to TRBJ2-7, with a possible D match to TRBD1 (5 bases). This CDR3 has 14 amino acids. Germline CDR1 is MGHRA and CDR2 is YSYEKL. V gave up 7 bases and J gave up 4 bases, with 17 bases separating them. The CDR3 DNA sequence: TGCGCCAGCATCCTGTGGGGCGTAATTTACGAGCAGTACTTC. This translates into CASILWGVIYEQYF.

This clonotype has a count of ten or more. The rearrangement joins TRBV4-2 to TRBJ2-5; TRBD2 is a possible D gene (5 bases). Germline CDR1 reads LGHNA; CDR2 reads YNFKEQ. The V end lost 8 bases, the J end lost 5 bases, and 15 bases lay between the germline ends. The CDR3 consists of 13 residues. The CDR3 is CASAHDYRETQYF. DNA of the CDR3: TGTGCCAGCGCGCACGACTATAGGGAGACCCAGTACTTC.

In this sample, this clonotype turned up many times. V gene TRBV7-2 combines with J gene TRBJ2-3, with TRBD2 matching over 8 bases. With V trimmed by 7 bases and J by 1 base, 7 bases remained unmatched. The CDR3 consists of 15 residues. Germline CDR1 reads SGHTA; CDR2 reads FQGNSA. The CDR3 DNA sequence: TGTGCCAGCAACCATATACTAGCGGGCACAGATACGCAGTATTTT. Its protein product is CASNHILAGTDTQYF.

This clonotype was counted ten times or more. The chain joins TRBV7-9 to TRBJ2-7; no firm D call. CDR1 is SEHNR and CDR2 is FQNEAQ in the germline V gene (reference sequence). The CDR3 totals 13 residues. Trimming left V 5 bases short and J 3 bases short, with 11 bases between. The CDR3, as DNA: TGTGCCAGCAGCCCCCCCACTCGCTACGAGCAGTACTTC. Amino acids: CASSPPTRYEQYF.

This clonotype counts as medium-sized (0.01 to 0.1%). This chain uses TRBV5-1 with TRBJ2-2; TRBD1 matches 8 bases. V was clipped by 0 bases and J by 4 bases; unmatched bases: 2. This CDR3 has 15 residues. Germline lookup yields CDR1 SGHRS and CDR2 YFSETQ. The CDR3 loop reads CASSLDTGGTGELFF. As DNA, the CDR3 is TGCGCCAGCAGCTTGGATACAGGGGGCACCGGGGAGCTGTTTTTT.

This clonotype was picked up many times. The CDR3 nucleotides read TGTGCCACACAAACAGGGCCCTACGAGCAGTACTTC. Translating it yields CATQTGPYEQYF. The chain has TRBV10-3 and TRBJ2-7, with D possibly TRBD1 on 6 matching bases. Germline V lookup: CDR1 ENHRY, CDR2 SYGVKD. The CDR3 runs 12 residues. Trimming left V 10 bases short and J 2 bases short, with 12 bases between.

V usage is TRBV4-2 and J usage is TRBJ2-2, with 10 bases matching TRBD2. CDR3 length: 17 amino acids. Germline CDR1 is LGHNA and CDR2 is YNFKEQ. The V gene end was trimmed by 8 bases and the J gene end by 5 bases; junction bases not matched to a gene: 14. The CDR3 nucleotides read TGTGCCAGCCAACTCCTGAGCGGGGGGGCCAGTACCGGGGAGCTGTTTTTT. This gives the protein CASQLLSGGASTGELFF.

At least ten counts were recorded for this clonotype. The J gene is TRBJ2-4, the V gene TRBV20-1, with 7 bases identical to TRBD1. The CDR3 has 11 amino acids. Germline CDR1 DFQATT, CDR2 SNEGSKA (reference sequence). The ends lost 5 bases at V and 9 bases at J; junction bases unmatched: 4. CDR3 amino acids: CSADREFIQYF. In DNA form, the CDR3 reads TGCAGTGCTGACAGGGAGTTCATTCAGTACTTC.

This clonotype was seen repeatedly, ten times or more. The gene calls are TRBV12-3 or TRBV12-4 and TRBJ1-5; TRBD1 might be the D (6 bases). The CDR3 totals 14 residues. V was trimmed by 6 bases and J by 3 bases, leaving 12 bases between them. The DNA of the CDR3 is TGTGCCAGCAGACTAACAGGGTTCAATCAGCCCCAGCATTTT. As protein: CASRLTGFNQPQHF.

V is TRBV29-1 and J is TRBJ2-1; 8 bases agree with TRBD2. Germline V CDR1 and CDR2: SQVTM, ANQGSEA. V dropped 4 bases and J dropped 3; count of bases not matched to a gene: 8. This CDR3 is 15 amino acids long. The CDR3 DNA reads as TGCAGCGTTGTTGGGCGGGGGGTCATCTACAATGAGCAGTTCTTC. This codes for CSVVGRGVIYNEQFF.

This clonotype was picked up many times. J is TRBJ2-6 and V is TRBV3-1; D is perhaps TRBD2 (5 bases). V lost 5 bases and J lost 0, with 8 bases in between. The CDR3 runs 15 residues. CDR1 and CDR2 (germline): LGHDT, YNNKEL (reference sequence). DNA for the CDR3: TGTGCCAGCAGCTCCGGGATCTCTGGGGCCAACGTCCTGACTTTC. Its protein product is CASSSGISGANVLTF.

This clonotype was observed at least ten times. V is TRBV7-9 and J is TRBJ2-5, with a tentative D call TRBD2 (6 bases). From germline, CDR1 is SEHNR and CDR2 FQNEAQ (reference sequence). Trimming removed 11 bases from V and 1 base from J, with 8 bases in between. There are 11 residues in the CDR3. In nucleotides, the CDR3 is TGTGCCGGAGGGTTCCAAGAGACCCAGTACTTC. As protein: CAGGFQETQYF.

The count of this clonotype is one. This rearrangement joins TRBV20-1 to TRBJ2-7; weak D call: TRBD2 (6 bases). Germline lookup yields CDR1 DFQATT and CDR2 SNEGSKA (reference sequence). Trimming shortened V by 3 bases and J by 0 bases, and 24 bases separated the two germline ends. The CDR3 contains 18 residues. The CDR3 DNA reads TGCAGTGCTAGTCAGGTCCGTGTGGCGGGATCTTTCTCCTACGAGCAGTACTTC. As protein: CSASQVRVAGSFSYEQYF.

This clonotype was counted at least ten times. The chain links TRBV28 to TRBJ2-2, with TRBD1 as a possible D gene (7 bases). The germline gives CDR1 MDHEN, CDR2 SYDVKM. Deletions cut 6 bases from V and 4 bases from J, with 15 bases between. The CDR3 extends over 15 amino acids. CDR3 loop: CASRDRKGGTGELFF. In nucleotides, the CDR3 is TGTGCCAGCAGGGACAGGAAGGGGGGCACCGGGGAGCTGTTTTTT.

This chain links TRBV4-1 with TRBJ2-1, with a tentative D call TRBD2 (7 bases). This CDR3 comprises 17 residues. With 6 bases removed from V and 1 base from J, the gap between germline ends came to 19 bases. Germline-derived CDR1 and CDR2 are MGHRA and YSYEKL. CDR3 in DNA: TGCGCCAGCAGTTTTTGGAGGGGGGGGGCTTCCTACAATGAGCAGTTCTTC. Amino acids: CASSFWRGGASYNEQFF.

This clonotype came up many times. The rearrangement links TRBV5-1 to TRBJ2-2, with 11 nucleotides matching TRBD2. The CDR3 is 16 residues long. The V segment lost 2 bases and the J segment 6 bases; nucleotides outside the gene matches: 6. Germline CDR1 SGHRS, CDR2 YFSETQ. The CDR3 DNA reads as TGCGCCAGCAGCTTACCTGGACTAGCGGGCCCCGGGGAGCTGTTTTTT. Translated: CASSLPGLAGPGELFF.

The gene calls are TRBV15 and TRBJ2-1; D might be TRBD2 (5 bases). The CDR3 is 14 residues long. The germline CDR1 and CDR2 sequences are LNHNV and YYDKDF (reference sequence). Trimming removed 5 bases from V and 3 bases from J, with 11 bases in between. CDR3: CATSQEANYNEQFF. The DNA for the CDR3 is TGTGCCACCAGCCAGGAGGCGAACTACAATGAGCAGTTCTTC.

Ten or more counts support this clonotype. The rearrangement joins TRBV10-3 to TRBJ2-1; TRBD1 matches at 7 bases. Germline CDR1 ENHRY, CDR2 SYGVKD. Trimming removed 7 bases from V and 4 bases from J; junction bases left unmatched: 4. There are 13 residues in the CDR3. The DNA of the CDR3 is TGTGCCATCAAAGGGGGCACATACAATGAGCAGTTCTTC. Amino acid sequence: CAIKGGTYNEQFF.

This chain joins TRBV25-1 and TRBJ1-2; the D gene is possibly TRBD1 (5 bases). Trimming stripped 3 bases from V and 4 bases from J, with 12 bases between. The CDR3 has 14 amino acids. Per germline, CDR1 MGHDK and CDR2 SYGVNS. The CDR3 bases are TGTGCCAGCAGTGAGGCAGGGATGGCCTATGGCTACACCTTC. Translating it yields CASSEAGMAYGYTF.